The next 13 T cell receptor beta chains were all read from a single sample in a study of blood T cell repertoires in COVID-19. The repertoire was sequenced with immunoSEQ multiplex PCR; TCRdb's copy has only in-frame clones and lacks some. The data hold 300,000 to 400,000 clones, with 88% observed a single time. The sequenced sample consisted of peripheral blood. These TCRs come from a woman aged 70-85 years with COVID-19, enrolled during active disease.

CDR3 sequence: CASSLLAGGAGELFF. For the CDR3, the DNA is TGTGCCAGCAGCTTGTTGGCGGGGGGAGCCGGGGAGCTGTTTTTT. This chain joins TRBV5-4 and TRBJ2-2; 8 positions agree with TRBD2. The germline gives CDR1 SGHNT, CDR2 YYREEE (reference sequence). The CDR3 consists of 15 residues. Trimming at V came to 1 base and at J to 6 bases, leaving 5 bases not matched to a gene. The full variable domain, rest sourced from reference TRBV5-4 and TRBJ2-2, is ETGVTQSPTHLIKTRGQQVTLRCSSQSGHNTVSWYQQALGQGPQFIFQYYREEENGRGNFPPRFSGLQFPNYSSELNVNALELDDSALYLCASSLLAGGAGELFFGEGSRLTVL.

This chain uses TRBV5-4 with TRBJ1-1; D might be TRBD1 (5 bases). The CDR3 contains 13 residues. V was clipped by 6 bases and J by 5 bases, with 14 bases between them. Germline-derived CDR1 and CDR2 are SGHNT and YYREEE (reference sequence). The CDR3 sequence: CASTLGGETEAFF. In DNA form, the CDR3 reads TGTGCCAGCACCCTAGGAGGGGAGACTGAAGCTTTCTTT.

The V and J genes are TRBV18 and TRBJ2-1, with 12 bases matching TRBD1. Germline V gene data show CDR1 as KGHSH and CDR2 as LQKENI. J gave up 8 bases and V 0 bases, and 5 bases lay outside the gene matches. The CDR3 sequence is 16 residues long. This chain's CDR3 is CASSPPGTGGMDEQFF. CDR3 DNA: TGTGCCAGCTCACCACCCGGGACAGGGGGCATGGATGAGCAGTTCTTC.

The genes are TRBV5-1 and TRBJ2-1; possibly TRBD1 for D (6 bases). Trimming pared 5 bases from V and 5 bases from J, leaving 14 bases between. CDR1 SGHRS and CDR2 YFSETQ come from the germline V gene. This CDR3 is built from 14 residues. The CDR3 region is CASRESTGNNEQFF. The CDR3 DNA sequence: TGCGCCAGCAGAGAGTCCACAGGGAACAATGAGCAGTTCTTC.

The genes are TRBV2 and TRBJ2-1; D unresolved. Trimming pared 7 bases from V and 5 bases from J, leaving 15 bases between. The CDR3 loop spans 14 amino acids. CDR1 and CDR2 from the germline V gene are SNHLY and FYNNEI. The CDR3 coding sequence is TGTGCCAGCAAGAGTACTACCCTAGACAATGAGCAGTTCTTC. Translated: CASKSTTLDNEQFF.

This clone occurred once. The rearrangement joins TRBV24-1 to TRBJ1-5; D remains unclear. Germline lookup yields CDR1 KGHDR and CDR2 SFDVKD. The V and J ends lost 8 bases and 5 bases respectively, with 6 bases between them. The CDR3 covers 11 residues. For the CDR3, the DNA is TGTGCCACCACTCGCGATCAGCCCCAGCATTTT. Its protein product is CATTRDQPQHF.

V gene TRBV7-2 combines with J gene TRBJ2-1, with 13 bases fitting TRBD2. This CDR3 region has 16 residues. CDR1 is SGHTA and CDR2 is FQGNSA in the germline V gene. V lost 5 bases to trimming and J lost 2 bases; unmatched junction nucleotides: 3. CDR3 amino acids: CASSPTSGGAYNEQFF. Here the CDR3 DNA reads TGTGCCAGCAGCCCCACTAGCGGGGGGGCCTACAATGAGCAGTTCTTC.

This rearrangement joins TRBV3-1 (or the pseudogene TRBV3-2) to TRBJ2-3; D is possibly TRBD2 (5 bases). The CDR3 has 15 amino acids. The germline gives CDR1 LGHDT, CDR2 YNNKEL (reference sequence). Trimming cost V 5 bases and J 2 bases, with 14 bases left between them. CDR3 DNA: TGTGCCAGCAGCTTAAGAGGACTCAACACAGATACGCAGTATTTT. Protein: CASSLRGLNTDTQYF.

The V gene is TRBV18, the J gene TRBJ2-7; perhaps TRBD1 as D (6 bases). The V end was cut by 6 bases, the J end by 5 bases, with 20 bases between. The CDR3 extends over 15 amino acids. The germline gives CDR1 KGHSH, CDR2 LQKENI. The CDR3 loop reads CASSPGHGTSNEQYF. The CDR3 DNA is TGTGCCAGCTCCCCGGGGCACGGGACAAGCAACGAGCAGTACTTC.

The V gene is TRBV7-9, the J gene TRBJ1-1; 8 positions agree with TRBD1. Germline V gene sequence: CDR1 SEHNR, CDR2 FQNEAQ (reference sequence). The CDR3 runs 15 residues. The V segment lost 5 bases and the J segment 4 bases; nucleotides outside the gene matches: 9. The CDR3 DNA reads as TGTGCCAGCAGCACCCAGGGGGCGGTGGGCACTGAAGCTTTCTTT. Protein sequence: CASSTQGAVGTEAFF.

J is TRBJ1-1 and V is TRBV28, with no clear D. V lost 5 bases to trimming and J lost 1 base, with 14 bases between them. The CDR3 has 15 residues. CDR1 and CDR2 from the germline V gene are MDHEN and SYDVKM. CDR3 in amino acids: CASSHSGIGNTEAFF. The CDR3 bases are TGTGCCAGCAGTCACTCCGGGATCGGGAACACTGAAGCTTTCTTT.

This clone showed up just once. V is TRBV15 and J is TRBJ1-2, with D tentatively TRBD1 (6 bases). Germline V CDR1 and CDR2: LNHNV, YYDKDF (reference sequence). CDR3 size: 15 residues. V gave up 3 bases and J gave up 5 bases, with 16 bases separating them. The chain's CDR3 is CATSSGEQGGYGYTF. The CDR3 DNA sequence: TGTGCCACCAGCAGCGGAGAACAGGGCGGTTATGGCTACACCTTC.

This clone was seen only once. The CDR3 sequence: CASSTPRGKDEQFF. DNA of the CDR3: TGTGCCAGCTCGACCCCTAGGGGGAAGGATGAGCAGTTCTTC. This chain links TRBV28 with TRBJ2-1; D possibly corresponds to TRBD1 (6 bases). CDR1 and CDR2 from the germline V gene are MDHEN and SYDVKM. This CDR3 has 14 residues. V gave up 8 bases and J gave up 8 bases, with 19 bases separating them.